The sequence of this TCR beta chain was determined in a study of blood T cell repertoires in COVID-19. Overall study: The samples span acute and convalescent COVID-19 from the United States, Italy and Spain. PBMCs, B-cell-depleted T cells, or T cells were the source of the cDNA or gDNA that made up the material.

The CDR3 has 17 residues. Original analysis: Researchers report that nucleated cell counts were estimated from reference gene primer amplification. Sequenced by immunoSEQ multiplex PCR; TCRdb stores in-frame clones only, minus some. That table gives V, J and clone size, and the DNA gave D and trimming. Here the sample spans roughly 79,000 clones, approximately 88% being singletons. The chain couples TRBV12-2 to TRBJ2-7; the table names TRBD2, a call not compared with the DNA. TRBV12-2 is designated a pseudogene. The receptor was isolated from an elderly woman with active or convalescent COVID-19. Sample: peripheral blood. In nucleotides, the CDR3 is TGTGCAAGTCGCCGACGACTGCGAGAGATGAGCTCCTACGAGCAGTACTTC. This encodes CASRRRLREMSSYEQYF.